This passage covers 4 T cell receptor beta chains from one sample sequenced in a study of blood T cells in healthy people across ages. Together with a sample-barcoded 5' primer, a J-beta primer mix was included in a second PCR lasting about 6 to 12 cycles. TCRdb processed the 5' RACE reads anew with MiXCR; each CDR3 protein has one entry. The sample comprises roughly 800,000 distinct CDR3 sequences, roughly 50% of which are singletons, and 40% to 50% rests with the top ten. The sample consisted of blood. Source of these receptors: an older man in good health.

This clonotype came up a few times. The CDR3, as DNA: TGTGCCAGCAGCTTAGGGGCAGGCCAACTCACAGATACGCAGTATTTT. This gives the protein CASSLGAGQLTDTQYF. The V gene is TRBV7-6, the J gene TRBJ2-3; D is ambiguous. CDR3 length equals 16 residues. CDR1 is SGHVS, CDR2 FNYEAQ, per germline. Trimming cost V 1 base and J 2 bases, with 13 bases left between them.

CDR3 sequence (DNA): TGTGCCAGCAGCTTAGGGAAACGACCCCAGTACTTC. As protein: CASSLGKRPQYF. The rearrangement joins TRBV13 to TRBJ2-7, with D unclear. The V gene's germline CDR1 is PRHDT and CDR2 FYEKMQ (reference sequence). The V gene lost 0 bases and the J gene lost 10 bases, with 10 bases spanning the gap. The CDR3 sequence is 12 residues long.

The chain has TRBV29-1 and TRBJ1-1, with a tentative D call TRBD1 (5 bases). Looked up from germline, CDR1 is SQVTM and CDR2 is ANQGSEA. Deletions cut 6 bases from V and 4 bases from J, with 12 bases between. CDR3 length: 12 residues. Here the CDR3 reads CSVNRGGTEAFF. CDR3 coding DNA: TGCAGCGTGAACCGGGGGGGCACTGAAGCTTTCTTT.

The V call is TRBV27, the J call TRBJ2-6; no clear D gene. V shed 2 bases and J shed 4 bases, with 12 bases lying between them. Germline CDR1 and CDR2: MNHEY and SMNVEV (reference sequence). The CDR3 is 16 amino acids. The CDR3 spells CASSLEPPPGANVLTF. The DNA for the CDR3 is TGTGCCAGCAGTTTAGAGCCCCCCCCCGGGGCCAACGTCCTGACTTTC.